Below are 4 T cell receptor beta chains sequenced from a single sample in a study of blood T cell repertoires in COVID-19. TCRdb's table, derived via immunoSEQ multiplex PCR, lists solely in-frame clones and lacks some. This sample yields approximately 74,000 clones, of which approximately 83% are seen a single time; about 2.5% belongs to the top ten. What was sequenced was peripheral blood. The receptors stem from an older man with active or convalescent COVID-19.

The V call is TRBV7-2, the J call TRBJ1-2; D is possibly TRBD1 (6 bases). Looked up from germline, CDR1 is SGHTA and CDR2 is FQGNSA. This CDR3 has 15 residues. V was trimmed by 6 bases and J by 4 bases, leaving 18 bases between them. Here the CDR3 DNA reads TGTGCCAGCAGATCCGATACAGGGTATCTCTATGGCTACACCTTC. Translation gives CASRSDTGYLYGYTF.

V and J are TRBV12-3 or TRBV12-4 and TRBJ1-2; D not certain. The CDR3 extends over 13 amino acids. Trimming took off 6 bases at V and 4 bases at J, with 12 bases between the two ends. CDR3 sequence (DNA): TGTGCCAGCAGCCGGGGAGGAAGCTATGGCTACACCTTC. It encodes CASSRGGSYGYTF.

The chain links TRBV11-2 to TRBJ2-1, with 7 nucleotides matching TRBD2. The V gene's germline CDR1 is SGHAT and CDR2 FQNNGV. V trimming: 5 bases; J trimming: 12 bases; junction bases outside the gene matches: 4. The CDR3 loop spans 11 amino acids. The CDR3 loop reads CASSPGLVQFF. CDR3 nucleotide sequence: TGTGCCAGCAGCCCCGGACTAGTGCAGTTCTTC.

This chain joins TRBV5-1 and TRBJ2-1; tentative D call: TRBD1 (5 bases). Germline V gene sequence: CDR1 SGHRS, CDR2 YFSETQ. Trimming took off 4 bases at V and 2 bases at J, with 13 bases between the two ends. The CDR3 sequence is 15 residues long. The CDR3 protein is CASSPGPTAYNEQFF. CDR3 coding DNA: TGCGCCAGCAGCCCAGGACCGACAGCCTACAATGAGCAGTTCTTC.